Detailed here is one T cell receptor beta chain. CDR1 and CDR2 (germline): GTSNPN, SVGIG (reference sequence). The CDR3 is made up of 13 amino acids. With 4 bases clipped from V and 7 bases from J, the junction kept 10 bases outside the gene matches. Assay: immunoSEQ multiplex PCR; the TCRdb copy retains only in-frame clones and omits some. The sample has a few hundred thousand clones; 88% are singletons. This record belongs to a study of blood T cell repertoires in COVID-19. Study in general: Researchers got acute and convalescent COVID-19 samples from the United States, Italy and Spain. T cells, B-cell-depleted T cells, or PBMCs supplied cDNA or gDNA.

Each participant's cohort was designated according to participant-reported clinical history. The sample taken for sequencing was PBMCs or T cells enriched from blood (not recorded which). The V and J genes are TRBV30 and TRBJ2-7, with TRBD2 matching over 7 bases. The sequence derives from a woman aged 40 to 49 with acute COVID-19. CDR3 loop: CAWNQFVGGEQYF. The CDR3 region has the DNA TGTGCCTGGAACCAATTTGTGGGGGGGGAGCAGTACTTC. The full variable domain, its missing parts supplied by reference TRBV30 and TRBJ2-7, is SQTIHQWPATLVQPVGSPLSLECTVEGTSNPNLYWYRQAAGRGLQLLFYSVGIGQISSEVPQNLSASRPQDRQFILSSKKLLLSDSGFYLCAWNQFVGGEQYFGPGTRLTVT.